This T cell receptor (beta chain) was recorded in a study of blood T cell repertoires in COVID-19. The V segment lost 7 bases and the J segment 10 bases; nucleotides outside the gene matches: 12. Germline CDR1 is SGHVS and CDR2 is FQNEAQ. The CDR3 runs to 14 residues. The count of this clone is one. Sequencing used immunoSEQ multiplex PCR; TCRdb keeps in-frame clones, though not all of them. This sample carries approximately 260,000 clones, 86% of them seen once, and the ten largest clones take 3.3%. J is TRBJ2-1 and V is TRBV7-8, with 8 bases matching TRBD2. The TCR sequence derives from a woman aged 40-49 years with acute COVID-19. Sequencing used PBMCs or T cells enriched from blood (not recorded which). In DNA form, the CDR3 reads TGTGCCAGCAAATCCCGGGAGGGGTCCGTGGAGCAGTTCTTC. It yields the protein CASKSREGSVEQFF.